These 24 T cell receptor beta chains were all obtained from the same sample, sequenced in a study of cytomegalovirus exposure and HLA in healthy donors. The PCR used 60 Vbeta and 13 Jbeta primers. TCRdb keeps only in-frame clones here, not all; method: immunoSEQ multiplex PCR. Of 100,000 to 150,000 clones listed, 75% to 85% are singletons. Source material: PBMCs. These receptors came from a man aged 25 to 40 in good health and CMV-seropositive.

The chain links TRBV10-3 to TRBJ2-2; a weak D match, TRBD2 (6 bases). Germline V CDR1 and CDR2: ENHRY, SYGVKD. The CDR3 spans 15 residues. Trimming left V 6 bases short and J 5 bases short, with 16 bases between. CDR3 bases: TGTGCCATCAGGGCAACTAGCATGGGGACCGGGGAGCTGTTTTTT. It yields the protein CAIRATSMGTGELFF.

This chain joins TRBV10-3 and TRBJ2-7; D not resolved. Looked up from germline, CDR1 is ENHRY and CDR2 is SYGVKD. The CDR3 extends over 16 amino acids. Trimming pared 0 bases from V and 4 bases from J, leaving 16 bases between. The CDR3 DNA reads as TGTGCCATCAGTGAGTCTGCAGGCCGTAACTTATACGAGCAGTACTTC. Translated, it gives CAISESAGRNLYEQYF.

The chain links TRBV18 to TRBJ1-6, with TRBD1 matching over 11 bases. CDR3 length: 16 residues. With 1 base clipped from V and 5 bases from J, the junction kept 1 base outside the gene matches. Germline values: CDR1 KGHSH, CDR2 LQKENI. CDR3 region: CASSPRTGGHNSPLHF. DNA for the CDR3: TGTGCCAGCTCACCACGGACAGGGGGCCATAATTCACCCCTCCACTTT.

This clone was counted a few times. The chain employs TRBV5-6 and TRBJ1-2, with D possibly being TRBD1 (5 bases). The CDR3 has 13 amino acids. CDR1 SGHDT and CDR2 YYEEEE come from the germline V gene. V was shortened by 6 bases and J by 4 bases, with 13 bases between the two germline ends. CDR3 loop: CASIRGGTYGYTF. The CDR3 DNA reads TGTGCCAGCATCCGGGGGGGTACCTATGGCTACACCTTC.

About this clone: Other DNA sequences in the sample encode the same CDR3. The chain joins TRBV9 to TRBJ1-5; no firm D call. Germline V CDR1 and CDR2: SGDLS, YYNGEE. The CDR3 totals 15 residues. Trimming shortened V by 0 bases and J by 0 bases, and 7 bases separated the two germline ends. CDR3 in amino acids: CASSVGRDSNQPQHF. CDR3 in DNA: TGTGCCAGCAGCGTAGGGCGGGATAGCAATCAGCCCCAGCATTTT.

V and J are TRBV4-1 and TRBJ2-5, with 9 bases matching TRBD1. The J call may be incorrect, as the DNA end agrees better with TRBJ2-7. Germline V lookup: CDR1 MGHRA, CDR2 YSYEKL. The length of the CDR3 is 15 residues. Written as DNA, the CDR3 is TGCGCCAGCAGCCCGCGGACAGGGGCAAACTACGAGCAGTACTTC. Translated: CASSPRTGANYEQYF.

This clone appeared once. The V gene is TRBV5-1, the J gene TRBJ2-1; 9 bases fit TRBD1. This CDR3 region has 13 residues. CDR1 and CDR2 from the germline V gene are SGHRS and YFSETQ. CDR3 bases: TGCGCTTCGTCGGGACAGGGTGAAAATGAGCAGTTCTTC. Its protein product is CASSGQGENEQFF.

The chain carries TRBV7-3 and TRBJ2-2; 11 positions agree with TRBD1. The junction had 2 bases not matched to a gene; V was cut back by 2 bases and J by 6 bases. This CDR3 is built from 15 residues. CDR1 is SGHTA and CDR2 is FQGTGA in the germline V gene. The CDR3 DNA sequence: TGTGCCAGCAGCTTATCGGGACAGGGGGCCGGGGAGCTGTTTTTT. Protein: CASSLSGQGAGELFF.

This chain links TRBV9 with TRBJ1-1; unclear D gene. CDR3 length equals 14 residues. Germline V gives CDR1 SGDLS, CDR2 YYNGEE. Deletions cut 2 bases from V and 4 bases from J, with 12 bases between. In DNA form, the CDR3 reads TGTGCCAGCAGCGTTGGAGGGCAAATCACTGAAGCTTTCTTT. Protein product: CASSVGGQITEAFF.

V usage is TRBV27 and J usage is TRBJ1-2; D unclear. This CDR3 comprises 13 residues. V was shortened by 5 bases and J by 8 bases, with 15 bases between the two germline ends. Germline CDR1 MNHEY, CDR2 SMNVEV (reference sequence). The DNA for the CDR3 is TGTGCCAGCAGTCTTACGGGCCGGGAAGGCTACACCTTC. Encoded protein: CASSLTGREGYTF.

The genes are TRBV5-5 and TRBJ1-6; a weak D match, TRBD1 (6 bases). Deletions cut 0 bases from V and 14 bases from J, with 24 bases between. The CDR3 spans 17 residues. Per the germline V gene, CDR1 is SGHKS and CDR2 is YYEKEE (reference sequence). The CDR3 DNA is TGTGCCAGCAGCTTGGCAAACACGGGACACACCTCGCTCGCCCTCCACTTT. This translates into CASSLANTGHTSLALHF.

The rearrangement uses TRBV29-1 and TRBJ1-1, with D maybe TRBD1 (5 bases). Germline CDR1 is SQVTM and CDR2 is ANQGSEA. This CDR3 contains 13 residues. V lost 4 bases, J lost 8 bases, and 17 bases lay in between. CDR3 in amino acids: CSVVDTEAMEAFF. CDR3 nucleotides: TGCAGCGTTGTGGACACTGAAGCTATGGAAGCTTTCTTT.

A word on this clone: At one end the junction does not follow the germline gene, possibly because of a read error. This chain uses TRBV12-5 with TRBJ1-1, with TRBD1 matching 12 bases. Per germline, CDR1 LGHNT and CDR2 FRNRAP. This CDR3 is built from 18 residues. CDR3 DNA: TGTGTTAGTGGTTCGGACCGGGACAGGGGGCCCGGGAACACTGAAGCTTTCTTT. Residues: CVSGSDRDRGPGNTEAFF.

The CDR3 sequence is CASRYTESGGEVYGYTF. For the CDR3, the DNA is TGCGCCAGCAGATATACCGAATCGGGGGGGGAGGTTTATGGCTACACCTTC. The rearrangement joins TRBV5-1 to TRBJ1-2, with D perhaps TRBD1 (5 bases). Germline CDR1 reads SGHRS; CDR2 reads YFSETQ. This CDR3 contains 17 residues. With 5 bases removed from V and 5 bases from J, the gap between germline ends came to 25 bases.

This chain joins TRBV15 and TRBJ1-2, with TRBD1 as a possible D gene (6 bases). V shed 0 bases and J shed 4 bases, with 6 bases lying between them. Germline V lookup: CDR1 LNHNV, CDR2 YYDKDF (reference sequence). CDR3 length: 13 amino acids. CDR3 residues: CATSRETGYGYTF. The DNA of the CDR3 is TGTGCCACCAGCAGAGAGACAGGCTATGGCTACACCTTC.

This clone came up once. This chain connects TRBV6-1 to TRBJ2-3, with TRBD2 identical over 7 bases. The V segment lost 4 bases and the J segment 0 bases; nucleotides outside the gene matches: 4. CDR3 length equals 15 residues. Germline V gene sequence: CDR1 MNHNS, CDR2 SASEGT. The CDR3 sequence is CASSVAGVSTDTQYF. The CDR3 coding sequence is TGTGCCAGCAGTGTGGCGGGGGTGAGCACAGATACGCAGTATTTT.

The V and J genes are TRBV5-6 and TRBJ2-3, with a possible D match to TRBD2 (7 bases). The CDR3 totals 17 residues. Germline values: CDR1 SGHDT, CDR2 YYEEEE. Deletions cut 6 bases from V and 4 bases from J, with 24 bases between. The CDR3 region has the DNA TGTGCCAGCAACTCACAAGGGAGGGGGAGTAGTGCAGATACGCAGTATTTT. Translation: CASNSQGRGSSADTQYF.

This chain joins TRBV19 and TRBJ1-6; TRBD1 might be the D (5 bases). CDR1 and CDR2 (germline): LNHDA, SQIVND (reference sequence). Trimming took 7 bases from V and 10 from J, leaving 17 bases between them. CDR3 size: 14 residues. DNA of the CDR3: TGTGCCAGTACCACTACCAGGGAAGGCTCACCCCTCCACTTT. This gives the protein CASTTTREGSPLHF.

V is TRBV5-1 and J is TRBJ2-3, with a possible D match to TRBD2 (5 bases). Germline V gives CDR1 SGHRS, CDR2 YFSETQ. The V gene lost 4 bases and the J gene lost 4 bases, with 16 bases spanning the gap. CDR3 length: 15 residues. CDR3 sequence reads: CASSIQTVRADTQYF. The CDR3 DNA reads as TGCGCCAGCAGCATTCAAACTGTGAGGGCAGATACGCAGTATTTT.

CDR3 bases: TGCGCCAGCAGCCCGGGACAGGGCAATCAGCCCCAGCATTTT. As protein: CASSPGQGNQPQHF. The gene calls are TRBV5-1 and TRBJ1-5, with 8 bases identical to TRBD1. CDR3 length: 14 amino acids. CDR1 SGHRS and CDR2 YFSETQ come from the germline V gene. The junction had 2 bases not matched to a gene; V was cut back by 4 bases and J by 2 bases.

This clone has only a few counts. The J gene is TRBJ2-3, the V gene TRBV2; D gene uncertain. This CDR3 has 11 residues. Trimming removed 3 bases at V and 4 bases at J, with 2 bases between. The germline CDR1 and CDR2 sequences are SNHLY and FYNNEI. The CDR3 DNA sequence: TGTGCCAGCAGTGACTCAGATACGCAGTATTTT. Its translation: CASSDSDTQYF.

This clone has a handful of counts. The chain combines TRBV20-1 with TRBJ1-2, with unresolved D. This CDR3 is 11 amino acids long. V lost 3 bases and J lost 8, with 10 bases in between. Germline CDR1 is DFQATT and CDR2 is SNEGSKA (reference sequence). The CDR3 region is CSASKTGGYTF. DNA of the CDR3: TGCAGTGCTAGTAAGACGGGAGGCTACACCTTC.

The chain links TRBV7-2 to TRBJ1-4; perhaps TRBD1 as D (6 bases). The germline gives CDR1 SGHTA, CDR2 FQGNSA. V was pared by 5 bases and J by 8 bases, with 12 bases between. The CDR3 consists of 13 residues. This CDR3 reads CASSLGHREKLFF. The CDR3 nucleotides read TGTGCCAGCAGCCTGGGACATCGGGAAAAACTGTTTTTT.

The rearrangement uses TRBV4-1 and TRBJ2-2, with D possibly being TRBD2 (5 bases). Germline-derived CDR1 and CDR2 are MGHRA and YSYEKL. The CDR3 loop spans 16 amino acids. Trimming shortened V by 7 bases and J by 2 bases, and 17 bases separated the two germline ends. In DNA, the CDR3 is TGCGCCAGCACTACCGGACCGCGGGTAAACACCGGGGAGCTGTTTTTT. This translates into CASTTGPRVNTGELFF.